Sequencing of this TCR beta chain was carried out in a study of T cell responses to AZD1222 COVID-19 vaccine. General study findings and limits: Repertoires were obtained only post-peak T cell response. Just a handful of AZD1222 recipients were seropositive at baseline. Two AZD1222 doses significantly raised spike-specific TCR breadth and depth over controls. A mostly white British donor set with more females was recruited, and clonal diversity was possibly underestimated.

Libraries were prepared by immunoSEQ multiplex PCR; TCRdb keeps only in-frame clonotypes and omits some of them. Of 90,000 to 130,000 clones detected, around 81% appear once; the ten largest clones hold 4% to 5%. Sample share makes this clone medium-sized. What it binds is not known. This TCR came from an adult in good health. This specimen consisted of peripheral blood, obtained on day 0 of AZD1222 vaccination.

Written as DNA, the CDR3 is TGTGCCAGCAGTGAATCCCCCCTGTACGAGCAGTACTTC. Amino acid sequence: CASSESPLYEQYF. The chain carries TRBV6-1 and TRBJ2-7; D call uncertain. The CDR3 has 13 residues. The V end lost 2 bases, the J end lost 4 bases, and 9 bases lay between the germline ends. Germline V CDR1 and CDR2: MNHNS, SASEGT.